These T cell receptor beta chains were read from a single sample in a study of cytomegalovirus exposure and HLA in healthy donors. Clones were read by immunoSEQ multiplex PCR, and TCRdb kept only the in-frame ones, dropping some. The repertoire holds roughly 100,000 clones, with about 83% as singletons. Source material: PBMCs. These receptors were taken from a female donor in good health and CMV-seropositive. Each CDR3 is given with its conserved first and last residue. A D gene is named only where the DNA matches it firmly. Part of the rows lack a size; the others show once, few, many or a class for expanded clones.

cdr3_nt	cdr3_aa	v_call	j_call	clone_size	d_call
TGTGCCAGCAGGGACGGGGGGACAGGGGATAAGGGAGGCTACACCTTC	CASRDGGTGDKGGYTF	TRBV6-6	TRBJ1-2	.	TRBD1
TGTGCCAGCAGCCTAAACAGGGGGCAGGGGAACACTGAAGCTTTCTTT	CASSLNRGQGNTEAFF	TRBV5-6	TRBJ1-1	.	TRBD1
TGTGCCTGGAGTTCGGAGGGGCACCAGCCCCAGCATTTT	CAWSSEGHQPQHF	TRBV30	TRBJ1-5	once	.
TGCGCCAGCAGCCAACCTTTACAGGGGGCGCAGAACACCGGGGAGCTGTTTTTT	CASSQPLQGAQNTGELFF	TRBV4-1	TRBJ2-2	.	TRBD1
TGTGCCAGTAGTACAGGGGTCGTTAATGGCTACACCTTC	CASSTGVVNGYTF	TRBV19	TRBJ1-2	few	.
TGTGCCAGCTCACCGAGTGTAGGGGTAGGGCACGGAAATGAGCAGTTCTTC	CASSPSVGVGHGNEQFF	TRBV18	TRBJ2-1	.	.
TGTGCCAGCAGCTTCCTGGGGGGGAGTTACAATGAGCAGTTCTTC	CASSFLGGSYNEQFF	TRBV5-4	TRBJ2-1	.	TRBD2
TGTGCCAGCAGGGACAGGGGGTTATATGGCTACACCTTC	CASRDRGLYGYTF	TRBV6-5	TRBJ1-2	once	TRBD1
TGTGCCTGGAGTGGATTTCAGGGGAAGAACACTGAAGCTTTCTTT	CAWSGFQGKNTEAFF	TRBV30	TRBJ1-1	once	.
TGTGCCAGTAGTACAGACCGGGACAGGGGTTTGGCGAACACTGAAGCTTTCTTT	CASSTDRDRGLANTEAFF	TRBV19	TRBJ1-1	.	TRBD1
TGTGCCAGCAGCCCGGGACAGGGGTTGGCCTATGGCTACACCTTC	CASSPGQGLAYGYTF	TRBV5-4	TRBJ1-2	once	TRBD1
TGTGCCAGCAGCCGGGGGACCGAGAACACTGAAGCTTTCTTT	CASSRGTENTEAFF	TRBV7-2	TRBJ1-1	few	.
TGTGCCAGCAGTGGACCGGCTCAAACGAGGACCTTC	CASSGPAQTRTF	TRBV25-1	TRBJ1-2	.	.
TGTGCCAGTAGTAATACCGGGACAGGGGCTGGAAACACCATATATTTT	CASSNTGTGAGNTIYF	TRBV19	TRBJ1-3	.	TRBD1
TGTGCCAGCAGCTTGGGACAGACTAATTCACCCCTCCACTTT	CASSLGQTNSPLHF	TRBV7-9	TRBJ1-6	.	TRBD1
TGTGCCAGCAGCTTGGCCCGGGGGGAGACCCAGTACTTC	CASSLARGETQYF	TRBV5-6	TRBJ2-5	.	.
TGTGCCAGCAGCCCCCGGGGGGTGGGAGGCTCCTACGAGCAGTACTTC	CASSPRGVGGSYEQYF	TRBV7-6	TRBJ2-7	.	TRBD2
TGTGCCAGCAGTTCCGGGACAGGGGGGAATGAGCAGTTCTTC	CASSSGTGGNEQFF	TRBV6-5	TRBJ2-1	.	TRBD1
TGCGCCAGCAGCCAAGATGCGGGACTAGCGAACACCGGGGAGCTGTTTTTT	CASSQDAGLANTGELFF	TRBV4-1	TRBJ2-2	.	TRBD2
TGTGCCAGCAGTTTCTCCGCGGGGCAAGAGACCCAGTACTTC	CASSFSAGQETQYF	TRBV28	TRBJ2-5	once	.
TGTGCCAGCTGGGGGGCTGGGGCCAACGTCCTGACTTTC	CASWGAGANVLTF	TRBV2	TRBJ2-6	.	.
TGTGCCAGCAGGGGAGACACATGCGAAGCTTTCTTT	CASRGDTCEAFF	TRBV6-5	TRBJ1-1	.	.
TGTGCCAGCAGCTTAGGAGGGTGGGTGTACACTGAAGCTTTCTTT	CASSLGGWVYTEAFF	TRBV7-9	TRBJ1-1	once	.
TGCGCCAGCAGCCAAGATCTTCAGGGGGCAGGAGATACGCAGTATTTT	CASSQDLQGAGDTQYF	TRBV4-1	TRBJ2-3	.	TRBD1
TGTGCCATCAGTGGGGACAGGGGGGAGAACACTGAAGCTTTCTTT	CAISGDRGENTEAFF	TRBV10-3	TRBJ1-1	once	TRBD1
TGTGCCAGCACCGAGGGGACAGGGAACTATGGCTACACCTTC	CASTEGTGNYGYTF	TRBV11-2	TRBJ1-2	.	TRBD1
TGTTCCAGCAGCTCACGCCACGGGCAGGGGGCGTCCTACGAGCAGTACTTC	CSSSSRHGQGASYEQYF	TRBV7-9	TRBJ2-7	.	TRBD1